This T cell receptor (beta chain) came from a study of blood T cell repertoires in COVID-19. The CDR3 runs 13 residues. V was cut by 0 bases and J by 14 bases, with 14 bases left in between. CDR1 MGHDK and CDR2 SYGVNS come from the germline V gene. Here immunoSEQ multiplex PCR was the method, and the copy in TCRdb shows in-frame clones only, minus some. The repertoire holds 250,000 to 350,000 clones, with around four fifths as singletons. The TCR originated in a woman aged 45-65 years with active or convalescent COVID-19. This chain joins TRBV25-1 and TRBJ2-1; the D is unclear. The sample comprised peripheral blood. DNA for the CDR3: TGTGCCAGCAGTGAATACCTGAACAGCTATAAGTTCTTC. This translates into CASSEYLNSYKFF.